This TCR beta chain was captured by sequencing in a study of regulatory T cells in long-lasting Graves disease. HTBI primers from iRepertoire and Arm-PCR of CDR3 regions yielded the TCR beta libraries. TCRdb reanalysed the multiplex PCR reads using MiXCR and keeps one entry per CDR3 protein. The sample holds fewer than 550,000 distinct CDR3 sequences, about a fifth seen once. Study results and limitations: Rather than thyroid tissue, only peripheral blood underwent study.

A remark on this clonotype: Antigen unknown. Being one base from a much bigger clone, this may be a read error.

The time point is: persistent/refractory GD, antithyroid drugs over 5 years with positive TRAb. Researchers made the TCR library from RNA that was extracted from PBMCs. The sample in question was peripheral blood mononuclear cells (PBMCs), obtained when the disease was refractory, from a patient treated with antithyroid drugs. The clonotype originates from a female donor with Graves disease.

CDR3 bases: TGTGCCGGCATGTACAGGGGAGAGCGTGGCTACACCTTC. Protein: CAGMYRGERGYTF. The chain employs TRBV28 and TRBJ1-2; TRBD1 agrees at 7 bases. CDR1 is MDHEN, CDR2 SYDVKM, per germline. After removal of 11 bases from V and 7 bases from J, the junction contained 13 bases not matched to a gene. CDR3 length: 13 residues.